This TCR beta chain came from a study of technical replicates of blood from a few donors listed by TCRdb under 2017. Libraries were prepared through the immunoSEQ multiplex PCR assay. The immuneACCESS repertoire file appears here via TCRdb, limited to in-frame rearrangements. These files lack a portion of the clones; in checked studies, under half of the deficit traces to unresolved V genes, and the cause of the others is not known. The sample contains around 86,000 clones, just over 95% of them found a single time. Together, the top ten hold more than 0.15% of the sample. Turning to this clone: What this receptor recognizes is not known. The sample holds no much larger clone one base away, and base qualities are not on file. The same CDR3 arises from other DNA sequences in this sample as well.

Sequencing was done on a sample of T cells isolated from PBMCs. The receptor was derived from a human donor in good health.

CDR3 protein: CASSIGRGSYEQYF. The nucleotide sequence reads TGTGCCAGTAGTATTGGTCGGGGCTCCTACGAGCAGTACTTC. The chain couples TRBV19 to TRBJ2-7, with a tentative D gene TRBD2 over 5 matching bases. Trimming at the junction amounts to 3 bases on V and 0 bases on J, and the germline ends lie 9 bases apart. Spanning cysteine to phenylalanine, the CDR3 consists of 14 amino acids. Left in the record is the CDR3 DNA by itself, 42 bases read in frame from the first base. The germline V gene (reference sequence) yields LNHDA for CDR1 and SQIVND for CDR2.